Following are 22 T cell receptor beta chains from one sample sequenced in a study of blood T cell repertoires in COVID-19. The method was immunoSEQ multiplex PCR; TCRdb's version includes in-frame clones alone and lacks a portion of them. The top ten clones hold less than 2.5% of a sample with 130,000 or so clones, approximately 70% of them seen once. The sequencing sample was made of peripheral blood. Every receptor here comes from a woman in her 70s with acute or convalescent COVID-19.

The chain employs TRBV6-1 and TRBJ2-5; tentative D call: TRBD1 (5 bases). Germline V gives CDR1 MNHNS, CDR2 SASEGT. The CDR3 runs 14 residues. Deletions cut 1 base from V and 5 bases from J, with 11 bases between. Here the CDR3 reads CASSEGRVLETQYF. The CDR3 DNA reads as TGTGCCAGCAGTGAAGGCAGGGTTCTCGAGACCCAGTACTTC.

The chain uses TRBV6-1 and TRBJ1-6; D is ambiguous. Trimming took off 0 bases at V and 0 bases at J, with 15 bases between the two ends. Germline CDR1 is MNHNS and CDR2 is SASEGT. The CDR3 is made up of 19 amino acids. CDR3 sequence reads: CASSEARWKASSYNSPLHF. The DNA of the CDR3 is TGTGCCAGCAGTGAAGCAAGGTGGAAAGCGAGCTCCTATAATTCACCCCTCCACTTT.

The chain links TRBV28 to TRBJ2-1, with D perhaps TRBD1 (5 bases). V was cut by 6 bases and J by 7 bases, with 13 bases left in between. The CDR3 runs 13 residues. Germline loops: CDR1 MDHEN, CDR2 SYDVKM. CDR3 DNA: TGTGCCAGCAGACTCAACCCAGGGAATGAGCAGTTCTTC. Residues: CASRLNPGNEQFF.

The rearrangement links TRBV3-1 (or the pseudogene TRBV3-2) to TRBJ1-1; D gene unclear. Trimming left V 2 bases short and J 8 bases short, with 12 bases between. This CDR3 comprises 13 residues. Germline assignment: CDR1 LGHDT and CDR2 YNNKEL (reference sequence). CDR3 sequence: CASSQSHSGEAFF. The CDR3 region has the DNA TGTGCCAGCAGCCAATCCCATAGCGGGGAAGCTTTCTTT.

This clone came up once. This sequence joins TRBV4-1 and TRBJ2-1; 12 nucleotides line up with TRBD2. Germline V gene sequence: CDR1 MGHRA, CDR2 YSYEKL. The CDR3 sequence is 18 residues long. J lost 5 bases, V lost 0 bases, and 8 bases had no gene match. The CDR3 region is CASSQDRASGRGDNEQFF. DNA of the CDR3: TGCGCCAGCAGCCAAGATAGGGCTAGCGGGAGGGGGGACAATGAGCAGTTCTTC.

J is TRBJ2-5 and V is TRBV14; a weak D match, TRBD2 (5 bases). CDR3 length equals 14 residues. Trimming stripped 0 bases from V and 8 bases from J, with 13 bases between. The germline V gene encodes CDR1 SGHDN and CDR2 FVKESK. CDR3 nucleotides: TGTGCCAGCAGCCAAGAAACAGCTTCGGGAACCCAGTACTTC. Residues: CASSQETASGTQYF.

The genes are TRBV6-6 and TRBJ1-2; D might be TRBD1 (5 bases). From germline, CDR1 is MNHNY and CDR2 SVGAGI (reference sequence). The CDR3 has 13 amino acids. V shed 2 bases and J shed 2 bases, with 6 bases lying between them. DNA of the CDR3: TGTGCCAGCAGTTACGACAGCAACTATGGCTACACCTTC. Its protein product is CASSYDSNYGYTF.

This clone has more than one count but fewer than ten. The chain couples TRBV6-5 to TRBJ1-2; D not certain. The length of the CDR3 is 14 residues. The germline V and J ends were trimmed by 5 bases and 0 bases, with 10 bases remaining between them. Germline V gene lookup returns CDR1 MNHEY and CDR2 SVGAGI. The CDR3 sequence: CASSPTYTNYGYTF. The CDR3 coding sequence is TGTGCCAGCAGTCCTACGTATACTAACTATGGCTACACCTTC.

This clone was detected a few times. The chain combines TRBV18 with TRBJ2-3, with D possibly matching TRBD1 (6 bases). The CDR3 has 17 amino acids. CDR1 is KGHSH and CDR2 is LQKENI in the germline V gene. The ends were cut back, 4 bases at V and 6 bases at J, with 23 bases in the middle. The CDR3 DNA reads as TGTGCCAGCTCACTACAGGGCCTCCCAGTTTCGGCTGATACGCAGTATTTT. This codes for CASSLQGLPVSADTQYF.

This clone was detected a few times. The gene calls are TRBV27 and TRBJ1-5; D is unclear. The V gene's germline CDR1 is MNHEY and CDR2 SMNVEV (reference sequence). CDR3 length: 12 amino acids. In nucleotides, the CDR3 is TGTGCGCAGCAGACTCCCGGTGAGCCCCAGCATTTT. Its protein product is CAQQTPGEPQHF.

The genes are TRBV5-1 and TRBJ2-2, with D possibly matching TRBD2 (5 bases). The CDR3 covers 15 residues. Per germline, CDR1 SGHRS and CDR2 YFSETQ. Trimming left V 4 bases short and J 1 base short, with 11 bases between. CDR3 amino acids: CASSPDGGNTGELFF. The CDR3 region has the DNA TGCGCCAGCAGCCCCGATGGAGGGAACACCGGGGAGCTGTTTTTT.

The chain combines TRBV29-1 with TRBJ2-5; TRBD2 matches at 16 bases. Germline V gives CDR1 SQVTM, CDR2 ANQGSEA. This CDR3 contains 14 residues. The ends lost 6 bases at V and 2 bases at J; junction bases unmatched: 0. CDR3 amino acids: CSVGLAGGQETQYF. In DNA form, the CDR3 reads TGCAGCGTGGGACTAGCGGGGGGGCAAGAGACCCAGTACTTC. Filled out from reference TRBV29-1 and TRBJ2-5, the complete variable domain reads SAVISQKPSRDICQRGTSLTIQCQVDSQVTMMFWYRQQPGQSLTLIATANQGSEATYESGFVIDKFPISRPNLTFSTLTVSNMSPEDSSIYLCSVGLAGGQETQYFGPGTRLLVL.

This clone appeared a single time. The J gene is TRBJ1-2, the V gene TRBV28, with 10 bases matching TRBD1. The junction had 2 bases not matched to a gene; V was cut back by 4 bases and J by 3 bases. CDR3 length: 14 residues. Germline CDR1 MDHEN, CDR2 SYDVKM. The CDR3 protein is CASSSDRGDYGYTF. The DNA of the CDR3 is TGTGCCAGCAGTTCGGACAGGGGGGACTATGGCTACACCTTC.

In regard to this clone: The same CDR3 also results from other DNA sequences found in this sample. The J gene is TRBJ2-2, the V gene TRBV5-1, with D tentatively TRBD1 (5 bases). CDR1 is SGHRS and CDR2 is YFSETQ in the germline V gene. V dropped 0 bases and J dropped 7 bases, with 13 bases sitting between them. This CDR3 spans 15 amino acids. The CDR3 region is CASSLESGRIGELFF. In DNA form, the CDR3 reads TGCGCCAGCAGCTTGGAATCAGGGCGGATCGGGGAGCTGTTTTTT.

This clone was detected a few times. The chain carries TRBV25-1 and TRBJ1-1; maybe TRBD1 (6 bases). Deletions cut 1 base from V and 5 bases from J, with 17 bases between. Germline CDR1 MGHDK, CDR2 SYGVNS. The CDR3 has 16 amino acids. CDR3 sequence: CASSELLGTSITEAFF. CDR3 nucleotides: TGTGCCAGCAGTGAATTGTTGGGGACAAGTATAACTGAAGCTTTCTTT. Full variable domain (missing parts from reference TRBV25-1 and TRBJ1-1): EADIYQTPRYLVIGTGKKITLECSQTMGHDKMYWYQQDPGMELHLIHYSYGVNSTEKGDLSSESTVSRIRTEHFPLTLESARPSHTSQYLCASSELLGTSITEAFFGQGTRLTVV.

The DNA for the CDR3 is TGCAGCGTTGCTACTAGCGGGGTATTCTTC. Protein sequence: CSVATSGVFF. The chain uses TRBV29-1 and TRBJ2-1; 10 nucleotides agree with TRBD2. The CDR3 is 10 amino acids. In germline, CDR1 is SQVTM, CDR2 ANQGSEA. V trimming: 4 bases; J trimming: 16 bases; junction bases outside the gene matches: 4.

The J gene is TRBJ2-5, the V gene TRBV2, with a tentative D call TRBD1 (5 bases). In germline, CDR1 is SNHLY, CDR2 FYNNEI. This CDR3 region has 14 residues. The V gene lost 1 base and the J gene lost 4 bases, with 10 bases spanning the gap. The CDR3 here is CASSEGQPGETQYF. The CDR3 coding sequence is TGTGCCAGCAGTGAAGGACAGCCTGGAGAGACCCAGTACTTC.

The table lists this clone with many counts. The V call is TRBV10-3, the J call TRBJ2-3; 7 nucleotides agree with TRBD2. V trimming: 3 bases; J trimming: 2 bases; junction bases outside the gene matches: 5. Germline assignment: CDR1 ENHRY and CDR2 SYGVKD. The CDR3 has 15 amino acids. This CDR3 reads CAISDASGTTDTQYF. CDR3 nucleotides: TGTGCCATCAGTGATGCTAGCGGTACCACAGATACGCAGTATTTT.

This rearrangement joins TRBV21-1 to TRBJ1-4. TRBV21-1 is described as a pseudogene. The CDR3 spans 15 residues. The CDR3 bases are TGTGCCAGCAGCCAAGGGCAGGGAGGGCGTGAAAAACTGTTTTTT. It translates to CASSQGQGGREKLFF.

This clone was seen only a few times. CDR3 region: CASSLVGRATEAFF. For the CDR3, the DNA is TGTGCCAGCAGCTTGGTAGGCAGGGCCACTGAAGCTTTCTTT. The V call is TRBV5-5, the J call TRBJ1-1; possible D gene TRBD1, 5 bases. The germline V gene encodes CDR1 SGHKS and CDR2 YYEKEE (reference sequence). The CDR3 length is 14 residues. V was clipped by 0 bases and J by 4 bases, with 10 bases between them.

Only a few counts were recorded for this clone. The genes are TRBV6-1 and TRBJ1-4; maybe TRBD1 (6 bases). The CDR3 covers 16 residues. V was pared by 3 bases and J by 4 bases, with 15 bases between. The germline gives CDR1 MNHNS, CDR2 SASEGT. This CDR3 is CASSDFWTARNEKLFF. The CDR3 coding sequence is TGTGCCAGCAGTGACTTCTGGACAGCCCGTAATGAAAAACTGTTTTTT.

V usage is TRBV19 and J usage is TRBJ1-1; 7 bases align to TRBD1. CDR1 and CDR2 from the germline V gene are LNHDA and SQIVND (reference sequence). CDR3 length equals 14 residues. The J segment lost 1 base and the V segment lost 5 bases, leaving 4 bases of the junction unmatched. The CDR3 nucleotides are TGTGCCAGTAGTGTGGGACAGTGGAACACTGAAGCTTTCTTT. Residues: CASSVGQWNTEAFF.